In this sample, the clone carrying this T cell receptor beta chain turned up a few times. This record comes from a study of early T cells in non-severe SARS-CoV-2 infection. In the library, individual cDNA molecules carried attached unique molecular identifiers. TCRdb called the 5' RACE reads again in MiXCR, with one record for every CDR3 protein. Among roughly 51,000 distinct CDR3 sequences listed, 7.7% were seen once. This CDR3 comprises 16 residues. Germline V gene sequence: CDR1 KGHSH, CDR2 LQKENI. J was trimmed by 2 bases and V by 6 bases; bases with no gene match: 9. The sequenced sample was whole blood. The sequence was obtained from an adult who was a healthcare worker with PCR-confirmed SARS-CoV-2 infection or an uninfected control (not recorded which). This rearrangement joins TRBV18 to TRBJ2-3, with 9 bases matching TRBD2. The CDR3, as DNA: TGTGCCAGCTCCCCCCAGGGCGGGGGGGCCACAGATACGCAGTATTTT. It yields the protein CASSPQGGGATDTQYF.